This T cell receptor beta chain was documented in a study of cytomegalovirus exposure and HLA in healthy donors. The primer mix had 60 Vbeta and 13 Jbeta primers. Assay used: immunoSEQ multiplex PCR; TCRdb lists only in-frame clones, some missing. This sample's clone table lists fewer than 85,000 clones. To note about this clone: Its antigen is unknown.

Study observations and caveats: Accurate prediction of HLA-A and HLA-B alleles (for most subjects) was reportedly achieved from TCR beta sequences.

This clonotype was sampled from a man aged 25-45 years in good health and CMV-seronegative. Sequencing was carried out using PBMCs.

The CDR3 DNA sequence: TGTGCCAGCAGCTTTTCCGGGACAGGGACCACAGATACGCAGTATTTT. Translated, it gives CASSFSGTGTTDTQYF. J is TRBJ2-3 and V is TRBV5-6, with 9 positions matching TRBD1. The CDR3 contains 16 residues. CDR1 is SGHDT and CDR2 is YYEEEE in the germline V gene. J was trimmed by 2 bases and V by 2 bases; bases with no gene match: 6.